The rows below give T cell receptor beta chains drawn from one sample of a study of cytomegalovirus exposure and HLA in healthy donors. Assay used: immunoSEQ multiplex PCR; TCRdb lists only in-frame clones, some missing. The sample holds 190,000 or so clones, 82% seen once. The source material was PBMCs. Receptors were obtained from a woman aged 45-65 years in good health and CMV-seropositive. Both conserved end residues are part of each CDR3. D genes are given only for firm matches.

J gene	V gene	D gene	CDR3 protein
TRBJ2-2	TRBV2	TRBD2	CASSVESGRSGGELFF
TRBJ1-1	TRBV7-9	TRBD1	CASAGTENTEAFF
TRBJ1-2	TRBV12-5	TRBD1	CASGFLDRSYGYTF
TRBJ1-2	TRBV19	.	CASSTDKALAYGYTF
TRBJ2-5	TRBV6-5	.	CATRATVVETQYF
TRBJ1-4	TRBV28	TRBD1	CASSSWTGVGEKLFF
TRBJ2-2	TRBV5-1	.	CASSFGGELFF
TRBJ2-5	TRBV6-1	.	CASSEVLVSQGETQYF
TRBJ2-5	TRBV11-2	.	CASSRDYVETQYF
TRBJ1-4	TRBV6-6	.	CASSHGREWNEKLFF
TRBJ2-5	TRBV4-3	.	CASSLNAGQETQYF
TRBJ2-7	TRBV6-1	TRBD1	CASRQGAYEQYF
TRBJ1-4	TRBV5-1	.	CASSRGTSEKLFF